This T cell receptor beta chain is drawn from a study of OX40 agonist ivuxolimab in advanced cancers. Study-wide context: Patients got intravenous ivuxolimab at 0.01 to 10 mg/kg every 2 weeks. Study results and caveats: Expanded clones were, on average, more numerous in CD8+ T cells than in CD4+.

Sampling times: baseline, cycle 4 day 1, cycle 7 day 1. Germline assignment: CDR1 SEHNR and CDR2 FQNEAQ (reference sequence). The CDR3 has 13 residues. Some clones are missing from TCRdb's copy, which holds only in-frame ones; the method was immunoSEQ multiplex PCR. The sample yields around 100,000 clones, approximately 89% seen once. This clone was observed a single time. Its antigen is still unknown. The receptor was isolated from an adult with an advanced solid tumor such as melanoma, head and neck, liver or kidney cancer. This specimen was CD4+ or CD8+ T cells sorted from blood, taken in a trial of the OX40 agonist ivuxolimab. The chain combines TRBV7-9 with TRBJ1-2; D unclear. The DNA of the CDR3 is TGTGCTACGCGCCGGGCGCGAGCCAGTGGCTACACCTTC. It is translated as CATRRARASGYTF.